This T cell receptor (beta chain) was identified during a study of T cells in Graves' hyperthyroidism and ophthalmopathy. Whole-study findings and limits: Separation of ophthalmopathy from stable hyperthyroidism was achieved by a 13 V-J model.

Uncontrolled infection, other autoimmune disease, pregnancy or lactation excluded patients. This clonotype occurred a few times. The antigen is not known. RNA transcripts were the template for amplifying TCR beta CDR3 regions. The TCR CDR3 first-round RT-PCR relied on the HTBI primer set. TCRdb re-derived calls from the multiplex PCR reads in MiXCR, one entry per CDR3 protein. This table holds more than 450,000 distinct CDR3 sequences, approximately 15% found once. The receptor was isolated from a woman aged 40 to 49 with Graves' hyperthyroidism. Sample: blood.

CDR3 sequence (DNA): TGTGCCAGTAGTATAAAGCAGGGTCCTCTCTATGGCTACACCTTC. Protein: CASSIKQGPLYGYTF. This chain uses TRBV19 with TRBJ1-2; a possible D gene is TRBD1 (5 bases). This CDR3 region has 15 residues. Germline V CDR1 and CDR2: LNHDA, SQIVND (reference sequence). Deletions cut 2 bases from V and 4 bases from J, with 14 bases between. The full variable domain, in which reference TRBV19 and TRBJ1-2 provide the parts outside the CDR3, is DGGITQSPKYLFRKEGQNVTLSCEQNLNHDAMYWYRQDPGQGLRLIYYSQIVNDFQKGDIAEGYSVSREKKESFPLTVTSAQKNPTAFYLCASSIKQGPLYGYTFGSGTRLTVV.